These 16 T cell receptor beta chains were sequenced from one sample in a study of T cells in Graves' hyperthyroidism and ophthalmopathy. What was amplified from RNA transcripts were TCR beta CDR3 regions. The TCR CDR3 first-round RT-PCR relied on the HTBI primer set. TCRdb reanalysed the multiplex PCR reads using MiXCR and keeps one entry per CDR3 protein. The table has around 690,000 distinct CDR3 sequences, 17% seen once. The sequencing input was blood. Receptor source: a man aged 50 or older with Graves' hyperthyroidism.

This chain uses TRBV7-9 with TRBJ2-5; TRBD2 matches 7 bases. CDR3 length: 18 residues. Germline lookup yields CDR1 SEHNR and CDR2 FQNEAQ (reference sequence). V shed 2 bases, J shed 1 base, and the junction held 13 bases outside the gene matches. The CDR3 DNA reads TGTGCCAGCAGCTTAATTCGCGGGAGCGCAGGTGTCCAAGAGACCCAGTACTTC. It encodes CASSLIRGSAGVQETQYF.

Concerning this clonotype: The junction departs from the called germline gene at one end, perhaps through a read error. V usage is TRBV11-2 and J usage is TRBJ2-1; 11 positions match TRBD2. CDR3 size: 15 residues. Germline V gene sequence: CDR1 SGHAT, CDR2 FQNNGV. CDR3: CASSSGLAGYNDQCF. The CDR3 bases are TGTGCCAGCAGCTCAGGACTAGCGGGCTACAATGATCAGTGCTTC.

In its sample, this clonotype was seen many times. V gene TRBV28 combines with J gene TRBJ2-5; D is undetermined. Between the trimmed V and J ends, which lost 4 bases and 2 bases, there was a span of 5 bases. Germline CDR1 reads MDHEN; CDR2 reads SYDVKM. The CDR3 runs 12 residues. CDR3 coding DNA: TGTGCCAGCAGTTCGGTGCAAGAGACCCAGTACTTC. Translated: CASSSVQETQYF.

The chain is built from TRBV9 and TRBJ2-7; D possibly corresponds to TRBD1 (6 bases). The CDR3 runs 16 residues. The ends were cut back, 2 bases at V and 5 bases at J, with 20 bases in the middle. CDR1 and CDR2 from the germline V gene are SGDLS and YYNGEE. The CDR3 protein is CASSVLRDTVPNEQYF. The CDR3 nucleotides are TGTGCCAGCAGCGTTCTTAGGGACACGGTCCCCAACGAGCAGTACTTC.

This clonotype was seen more than once but under ten times. This rearrangement joins TRBV20-1 to TRBJ2-1; no clear D gene. The V gene's germline CDR1 is DFQATT and CDR2 SNEGSKA (reference sequence). Trimming stripped 5 bases from V and 6 bases from J, with 5 bases between. The CDR3 length is 10 residues. The CDR3 here is CSARFNEQFF. DNA for the CDR3: TGCAGTGCTCGATTCAATGAGCAGTTCTTC.

This chain joins TRBV27 and TRBJ1-1; D is unclear. CDR1 is MNHEY and CDR2 is SMNVEV in the germline V gene (reference sequence). V was pared by 3 bases and J by 4 bases, with 12 bases between. This CDR3 is built from 14 residues. CDR3 region: CASSFMAGPTEAFF. DNA of the CDR3: TGTGCCAGCAGTTTTATGGCAGGACCCACTGAAGCTTTCTTT.

This clonotype was observed many times. The chain combines TRBV28 with TRBJ2-3; the D gene is possibly TRBD2 (5 bases). CDR3 length: 15 amino acids. V shed 2 bases and J shed 4 bases, with 13 bases lying between them. Germline loops: CDR1 MDHEN, CDR2 SYDVKM. The CDR3 protein is CASSLRTGGADTQYF. The CDR3 DNA sequence: TGTGCCAGCAGTTTAAGGACTGGAGGAGCAGATACGCAGTATTTT.

This clonotype was observed at least ten times. The V gene is TRBV28, the J gene TRBJ1-2, with 7 bases identical to TRBD1. J was trimmed by 4 bases and V by 5 bases; bases with no gene match: 13. The CDR3 is made up of 16 amino acids. Per germline, CDR1 MDHEN and CDR2 SYDVKM. CDR3 nucleotide sequence: TGTGCCAGCAGTCCACGACAGGGATCCGGCTTCTATGGCTACACCTTC. This translates into CASSPRQGSGFYGYTF.

V is TRBV19 and J is TRBJ2-1; unclear D gene. The ends were cut back, 3 bases at V and 4 bases at J, with 13 bases in the middle. CDR3 size: 15 residues. The germline CDR1 and CDR2 sequences are LNHDA and SQIVND (reference sequence). This chain's CDR3 is CASSIGAAIYNEQFF. The CDR3 bases are TGTGCCAGTAGTATCGGAGCCGCGATTTACAATGAGCAGTTCTTC.

This chain uses TRBV7-2 with TRBJ2-7, with 9 positions matching TRBD2. The CDR3 contains 15 residues. Germline CDR1 reads SGHTA; CDR2 reads FQGNSA. Trimming took 5 bases from V and 3 from J; bases not matched to a gene: 8. CDR3 sequence (DNA): TGTGCCAGCAGCCCCTCTAGCGGGGTATACTACGAGCAGTACTTC. Translated: CASSPSSGVYYEQYF.

In its sample, this clonotype was seen a few times. The genes are TRBV29-1 and TRBJ2-5, with D unclear. Trimming pared 7 bases from V and 2 bases from J, leaving 17 bases between. The V gene's germline CDR1 is SQVTM and CDR2 ANQGSEA. The CDR3 loop spans 14 amino acids. The CDR3 DNA follows: TGCAGCGGGCGAACCGCTAGTGGGCAAGAGACCCAGTACTTC. It is translated as CSGRTASGQETQYF.

In its sample, this clonotype was seen many times. The chain carries TRBV2 and TRBJ2-5, with D maybe TRBD2 (6 bases). CDR3 length: 14 amino acids. Between the trimmed V and J ends, which lost 6 bases and 1 base, there was a span of 12 bases. Germline V gene lookup returns CDR1 SNHLY and CDR2 FYNNEI. CDR3 bases: TGTGCCAGCAGGGGCCGGGAGACCCAAGAGACCCAGTACTTC. This sequence encodes CASRGRETQETQYF.

This clonotype was found many times. The chain joins TRBV4-1 to TRBJ2-7, with 8 bases matching TRBD1. J was trimmed by 6 bases and V by 1 base; bases with no gene match: 5. The CDR3 spans 14 residues. In germline, CDR1 is MGHRA, CDR2 YSYEKL. The CDR3 bases are TGCGCCAGCAGCCAAGGGGCCAGGGGGCTCGAGCAGTACTTC. Amino acid sequence: CASSQGARGLEQYF.

The V call is TRBV19, the J call TRBJ2-7, with D perhaps matching TRBD2 (6 bases). In germline, CDR1 is LNHDA, CDR2 SQIVND (reference sequence). V lost 1 base and J lost 2, with 12 bases in between. The CDR3 runs 15 residues. CDR3 sequence (DNA): TGTGCCAGTAGTATAGCCTGGAGGGGAACCTACGAGCAGTACTTC. Its translation: CASSIAWRGTYEQYF.

This clonotype came up many times. The CDR3 is CASSPSSNVLTF. CDR3 DNA: TGTGCCAGCAGCCCGTCGTCCAACGTCCTGACTTTC. This chain connects TRBV6-1 to TRBJ2-6, with D hard to call. V lost 6 bases and J lost 8, with 8 bases in between. The length of the CDR3 is 12 residues. The germline gives CDR1 MNHNS, CDR2 SASEGT.

This clonotype was detected a few times. The chain employs TRBV5-1 and TRBJ2-2; TRBD2 aligns across 8 bases. In germline, CDR1 is SGHRS, CDR2 YFSETQ. Unmatched junction bases numbered 6, after V lost 2 bases and J lost 6 bases. The CDR3 runs to 15 residues. The CDR3 protein is CASSFLAGSAGELFF. The CDR3 nucleotides read TGCGCCAGCAGCTTTTTAGCGGGAAGCGCCGGGGAGCTGTTTTTT.